Given below is one T cell receptor (beta chain) in context. Antigen unknown. The data belong to a study of T-cell memory formation after mild COVID-19. Study context: TCR clusters mostly belonged to single donors.

The TCR alpha and TCR beta cDNA libraries, bearing sample barcodes and UMIs, were generated by 5'RACE using constant-segment primers. Each CDR3 protein is one row after TCRdb ran MiXCR on the 5' RACE reads. The data hold 290,000 or so distinct CDR3 sequences, with roughly a fifth observed a single time. Study-wide results and limits: Memory sampled before infection contained some responding clones, suggesting cross-reactive memory joined. Among clones contracting day 15 to 85, CD4/CD8 was balanced, whereas later expanders leaned CD4+.

The receptor comes from a man between 18 and 29 years old who had mild COVID-19 (a few samples of this study predate the infection). Cell type and time point are not known. The sequenced sample consisted of PBMCs or a T cell subset sorted from them (not recorded which).

CDR3: CASSAGQAVNIQYF. The CDR3 DNA follows: TGTGCCAGCAGTGCGGGACAGGCAGTCAACATTCAGTACTTC. The chain joins TRBV28 to TRBJ2-4, with 8 bases aligning to TRBD1. CDR1 and CDR2 (germline): MDHEN, SYDVKM. This CDR3 is built from 14 residues. V trimming: 5 bases; J trimming: 7 bases; junction bases outside the gene matches: 7.